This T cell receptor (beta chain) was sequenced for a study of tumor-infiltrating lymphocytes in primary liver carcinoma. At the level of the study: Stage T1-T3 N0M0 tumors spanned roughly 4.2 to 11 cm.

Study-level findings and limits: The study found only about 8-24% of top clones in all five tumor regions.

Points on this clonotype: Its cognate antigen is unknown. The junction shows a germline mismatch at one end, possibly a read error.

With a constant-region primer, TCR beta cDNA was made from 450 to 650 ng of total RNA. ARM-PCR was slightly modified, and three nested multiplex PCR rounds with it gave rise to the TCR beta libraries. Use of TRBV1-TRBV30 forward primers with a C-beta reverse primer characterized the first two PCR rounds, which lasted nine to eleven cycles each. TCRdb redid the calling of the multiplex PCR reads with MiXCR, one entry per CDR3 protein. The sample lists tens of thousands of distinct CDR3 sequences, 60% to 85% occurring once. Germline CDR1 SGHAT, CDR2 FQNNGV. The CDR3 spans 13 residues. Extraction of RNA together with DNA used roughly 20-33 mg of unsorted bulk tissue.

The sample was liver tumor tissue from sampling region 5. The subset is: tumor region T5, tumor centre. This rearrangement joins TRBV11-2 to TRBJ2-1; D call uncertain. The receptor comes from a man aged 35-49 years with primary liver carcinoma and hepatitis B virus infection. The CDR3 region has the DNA TGTGCCAGCAGCTTAAATGTTGCCTATGAGGAGTACTTC. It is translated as CASSLNVAYEEYF.